The 9 T cell receptor beta chains below were found in one sample sequenced in a study of T cell responses to AZD1222 COVID-19 vaccine. Libraries were prepared by immunoSEQ multiplex PCR; TCRdb keeps only in-frame clonotypes and omits some of them. This table holds about 150,000 clones, approximately 88% found once. Material: peripheral blood, obtained on day 0 of AZD1222 vaccination. The receptors shown here come from an adult in good health.

In this sample, this clone turned up once. This chain links TRBV10-3 with TRBJ1-2, with 7 bases that match TRBD1. The J segment lost 5 bases and the V segment lost 11 bases, leaving 8 bases of the junction unmatched. Germline CDR1 is ENHRY and CDR2 is SYGVKD. This CDR3 is built from 12 residues. CDR3: CALWDRSYGYTF. The DNA for the CDR3 is TGTGCCCTTTGGGACAGATCTTATGGCTACACCTTC.

This sequence joins TRBV9 and TRBJ2-4; 9 positions agree with TRBD1. CDR3 length equals 13 residues. V lost 2 bases, J lost 7 bases, and 1 base stayed unmatched. Germline V lookup: CDR1 SGDLS, CDR2 YYNGEE. CDR3 sequence: CASSVGQGNIQYF. CDR3 bases: TGTGCCAGCAGCGTTGGACAGGGGAACATTCAGTACTTC.

The rearrangement links TRBV5-1 to TRBJ2-7; 7 bases are shared with TRBD1. The germline CDR1 and CDR2 sequences are SGHRS and YFSETQ. Unmatched junction bases numbered 7, after V lost 0 bases and J lost 4 bases. CDR3 length: 15 amino acids. CDR3 DNA: TGCGCCAGCAGCTTGGAAGAGGGGGCTTTTTACGAGCAGTACTTC. This codes for CASSLEEGAFYEQYF.

The chain carries TRBV5-6 and TRBJ2-1, with TRBD1 matching over 9 bases. The germline CDR1 and CDR2 sequences are SGHDT and YYEEEE. V gave up 4 bases and J gave up 2 bases; unmatched junction bases: 4. The CDR3 is 15 amino acids. CDR3 residues: CASSKTGGAYNEQFF. In nucleotides, the CDR3 is TGTGCCAGCAGCAAGACAGGGGGGGCCTACAATGAGCAGTTCTTC.

The chain recombines TRBV5-1 with TRBJ1-2; no clear D gene. V was pared by 4 bases and J by 4 bases, with 11 bases between. Germline assignment: CDR1 SGHRS and CDR2 YFSETQ. This CDR3 has 13 amino acids. The CDR3 nucleotides are TGCGCCAGCAGCCCCAGACAATCCTATGGCTACACCTTC. Translating it yields CASSPRQSYGYTF.

Points on this clone: Other DNA sequences in this sample translate to the same CDR3. This chain joins TRBV28 and TRBJ2-7; D remains unclear. Germline-derived CDR1 and CDR2 are MDHEN and SYDVKM. Trimming took off 8 bases at V and 3 bases at J, with 8 bases between the two ends. The CDR3 is 11 residues long. CDR3 nucleotide sequence: TGTGCCAGCCTAAGTCGCTACGAGCAGTACTTC. Translated, it gives CASLSRYEQYF. The full variable domain, in which reference TRBV28 and TRBJ2-7 provide the parts outside the CDR3, is DVKVTQSSRYLVKRTGEKVFLECVQDMDHENMFWYRQDPGLGLRLIYFSYDVKMKEKGDIPEGYSVSREKKERFSLILESASTNQTSMYLCASLSRYEQYFGPGTRLTVT.

The genes are TRBV12-3 or TRBV12-4 and TRBJ2-6; a possible D gene is TRBD1 (6 bases). Trimming cost V 4 bases and J 6 bases, with 7 bases left between them. This CDR3 comprises 13 residues. In DNA, the CDR3 is TGTGCCAGCAGTTACAGGGCGGCCAACGTCCTGACTTTC. It yields the protein CASSYRAANVLTF.

J is TRBJ2-7 and V is TRBV5-6, with D uncertain. This CDR3 comprises 12 residues. CDR1 and CDR2 (germline): SGHDT, YYEEEE. Trimming took off 4 bases at V and 9 bases at J, with 14 bases between the two ends. The CDR3 reads CASSPASGRQYF. The DNA of the CDR3 is TGTGCCAGCAGCCCCGCGTCCGGAAGGCAGTACTTC. The whole variable domain, remainder taken from reference TRBV5-6 and TRBJ2-7, is DAGVTQSPTHLIKTRGQQVTLRCSPKSGHDTVSWYQQALGQGPQFIFQYYEEEERQRGNFPDRFSGHQFPNYSSELNVNALLLGDSALYLCASSPASGRQYFGPGTRLTVT.

The chain uses TRBV12-3 or TRBV12-4 and TRBJ2-7; 8 nucleotides line up with TRBD1. V lost 6 bases and J lost 7; bases outside the gene matches: 8. This CDR3 region has 13 residues. Here the CDR3 DNA reads TGTGCCAGCAGGGGACAGGCCTTGGGGGAGCAGTACTTC. As protein: CASRGQALGEQYF.